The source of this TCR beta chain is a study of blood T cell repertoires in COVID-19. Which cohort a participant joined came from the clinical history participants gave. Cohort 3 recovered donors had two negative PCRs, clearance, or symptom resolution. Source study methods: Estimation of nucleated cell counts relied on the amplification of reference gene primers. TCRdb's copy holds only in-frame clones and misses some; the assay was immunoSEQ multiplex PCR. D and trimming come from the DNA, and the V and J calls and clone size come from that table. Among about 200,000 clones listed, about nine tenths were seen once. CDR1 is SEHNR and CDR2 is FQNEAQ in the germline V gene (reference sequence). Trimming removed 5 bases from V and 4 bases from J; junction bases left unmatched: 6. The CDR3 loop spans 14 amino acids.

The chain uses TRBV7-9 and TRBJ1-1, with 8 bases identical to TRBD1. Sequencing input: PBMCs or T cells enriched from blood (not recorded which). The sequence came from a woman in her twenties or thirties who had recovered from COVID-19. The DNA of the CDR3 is TGTGCCAGCAGCATAAACAGGGGGGGCACTGAAGCTTTCTTT. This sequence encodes CASSINRGGTEAFF. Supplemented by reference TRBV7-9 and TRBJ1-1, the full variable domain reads DTGVSQNPRHKITKRGQNVTFRCDPISEHNRLYWYRQTLGQGPEFLTYFQNEAQLEKSRLLSDRFSAERPKGSFSTLEIQRTEQGDSAMYLCASSINRGGTEAFFGQGTRLTVV.